These 20 T cell receptor beta chains were sequenced from one sample in a study of radiation and T cells in renal cell carcinoma. Assay: immunoSEQ multiplex PCR; the TCRdb copy retains only in-frame clones and omits some. This sample has about 130,000 clones; around nine tenths occur once, and the top ten carry more than 10%. Regarding time point: baseline pretreatment blood. Treatment given: 15 Gy SBRT to primary tumor, nephrectomy 4 weeks later. Sequencing used blood, obtained from a patient whose treatment included radiotherapy and nephrectomy. The source is a woman between 50 and 59 years old with renal cell carcinoma.

The chain has TRBV25-1 and TRBJ2-5, with 7 bases fitting TRBD1. The J segment lost 1 base and the V segment lost 8 bases, leaving 4 bases of the junction unmatched. Per germline, CDR1 MGHDK and CDR2 SYGVNS. The CDR3 has 13 amino acids. In nucleotides, the CDR3 is TGTGCCAGCGGGGACAGTAGCCAAGAGACCCAGTACTTC. This translates into CASGDSSQETQYF.

The chain has TRBV4-1 and TRBJ1-4; D perhaps matches TRBD1 (5 bases). Germline CDR1 is MGHRA and CDR2 is YSYEKL. The CDR3 runs to 15 residues. Between the trimmed V and J ends, which lost 4 bases and 2 bases, there was a span of 11 bases. The CDR3 spells CASSRQGGTNEKLFF. The DNA for the CDR3 is TGCGCCAGCAGCCGCCAGGGAGGCACTAATGAAAAACTGTTTTTT.

The V and J genes are TRBV18 and TRBJ2-3; D call uncertain. The length of the CDR3 is 16 residues. In germline, CDR1 is KGHSH, CDR2 LQKENI. V was trimmed by 5 bases and J by 0 bases, leaving 15 bases between them. The CDR3 coding sequence is TGTGCCAGCTCAAAGAATCAGAAGACTAGCACAGATACGCAGTATTTT. The encoded protein is CASSKNQKTSTDTQYF.

A note on this clone: One end of the junction fails to match germline, which may point to a read error. The rearrangement joins TRBV7-2 to TRBJ2-3; TRBD2 agrees at 7 bases. The CDR3 is made up of 14 amino acids. Looked up from germline, CDR1 is SGHTA and CDR2 is FQGNSA. The CDR3 nucleotides are TGTGCCAGCAGCGTAGCGGGTCACACAGATACGCAGTATTTT. Amino acid sequence: CASSVAGHTDTQYF.

The rearrangement uses TRBV2 and TRBJ1-2, with D unclear. Germline CDR1 reads SNHLY; CDR2 reads FYNNEI. The CDR3 runs 16 residues. V was shortened by 0 bases and J by 0 bases, with 11 bases between the two germline ends. CDR3 region: CASSEALPIANYGYTF. The CDR3 coding sequence is TGTGCCAGCAGTGAAGCGCTGCCGATAGCTAACTATGGCTACACCTTC.

In this sample, this clone turned up a few times. The V call is TRBV7-9, the J call TRBJ2-2, with D unresolved. V lost 5 bases to trimming and J lost 8 bases, with 9 bases between them. The germline V gene has CDR1 SEHNR and CDR2 FQNEAQ (reference sequence). The CDR3 is 12 residues long. DNA for the CDR3: TGTGCCAGCAGCCCGATATCAGGGGAGCTGTTTTTT. Its protein is CASSPISGELFF.

The DNA of the CDR3 is TGTGCCAGCAGTTACTCCGGGTCTATTTACAATGAGCAGTTCTTC. Protein sequence: CASSYSGSIYNEQFF. V gene TRBV6-6 combines with J gene TRBJ2-1, with D hard to call. The CDR3 covers 15 residues. CDR1 and CDR2 (germline): MNHNY, SVGAGI (reference sequence). Trimming removed 0 bases from V and 4 bases from J, with 10 bases in between.

This clone was found a few times. The V and J genes are TRBV7-2 and TRBJ1-1; 8 bases align to TRBD1. Per germline, CDR1 SGHTA and CDR2 FQGNSA. The CDR3 length is 14 residues. V was clipped by 5 bases and J by 3 bases; unmatched bases: 5. CDR3 DNA: TGTGCCAGCAGCCCCGGACAGGGTTACACTGAAGCTTTCTTT. It is translated as CASSPGQGYTEAFF.

The gene calls are TRBV5-1 and TRBJ1-4; TRBD1 aligns across 9 bases. The CDR3 is made up of 16 amino acids. The germline gives CDR1 SGHRS, CDR2 YFSETQ. Trimming at V came to 0 bases and at J to 7 bases, leaving 7 bases not matched to a gene. The CDR3 DNA follows: TGCGCCAGCAGCTTGGGGGGACAGGGAAGACGTGAAAAACTGTTTTTT. This gives the protein CASSLGGQGRREKLFF.

The chain links TRBV6-5 to TRBJ1-6; no clear D. This CDR3 comprises 14 residues. The germline V and J ends were trimmed by 7 bases and 13 bases, with 20 bases remaining between them. Per the germline V gene, CDR1 is MNHEY and CDR2 is SVGAGI. CDR3 in amino acids: CASNPRDSGAPLHF. The CDR3 DNA is TGTGCCAGCAATCCACGCGATAGTGGAGCTCCCCTCCACTTT.

V and J are TRBV6-6 and TRBJ1-1; D perhaps matches TRBD1 (6 bases). V was pared by 2 bases and J by 2 bases, with 15 bases between. In germline, CDR1 is MNHNY, CDR2 SVGAGI (reference sequence). This CDR3 spans 16 amino acids. The CDR3 bases are TGTGCCAGCAGTTACAGAACACAGGGATATAACACTGAAGCTTTCTTT. It codes for CASSYRTQGYNTEAFF.

This chain joins TRBV13 and TRBJ1-4, with D uncertain. Trimming removed 2 bases at V and 7 bases at J, with 8 bases between. The CDR3 length is 13 residues. Germline V gives CDR1 PRHDT, CDR2 FYEKMQ (reference sequence). The CDR3 region is CASSLNLGEKLFF. CDR3 bases: TGTGCCAGCAGCTTAAATTTAGGTGAAAAACTGTTTTTT.

The chain is built from TRBV11-3 and TRBJ2-3; 9 positions agree with TRBD2. The CDR3 runs to 16 residues. The germline V gene encodes CDR1 SGHNT and CDR2 YENEEA. Unmatched junction bases numbered 6, after V lost 4 bases and J lost 1 base. The CDR3 DNA is TGTGCCAGCAGCTCCCGCTCTAGCGGGGGCACAGATACGCAGTATTTT. Translating it yields CASSSRSSGGTDTQYF.

The rearrangement uses TRBV18 and TRBJ2-1, with TRBD2 matching over 7 bases. The CDR3 is made up of 14 amino acids. The trim removed 4 bases at V and 5 bases at J, leaving 5 bases unmatched. Germline V lookup: CDR1 KGHSH, CDR2 LQKENI. The CDR3 is CASSRAGVHNEQFF. DNA for the CDR3: TGTGCCAGCTCACGGGCGGGGGTGCACAATGAGCAGTTCTTC.

The rearrangement links TRBV6-5 to TRBJ2-1; D not resolved. This CDR3 has 15 residues. Deletions cut 5 bases from V and 1 base from J, with 12 bases between. Germline loops: CDR1 MNHEY, CDR2 SVGAGI. The CDR3 reads CASSPWLSSYNEQFF. CDR3 nucleotides: TGTGCCAGCAGTCCCTGGCTGAGTTCCTACAATGAGCAGTTCTTC.

This chain joins TRBV5-1 and TRBJ2-5; 12 bases map to TRBD2. Trimming at V came to 0 bases and at J to 5 bases, leaving 5 bases not matched to a gene. Germline V gene sequence: CDR1 SGHRS, CDR2 YFSETQ. This CDR3 spans 16 amino acids. CDR3 nucleotides: TGCGCCAGCAGCTTGGAACTAGCGGGGGGCCAGGAGACCCAGTACTTC. Protein sequence: CASSLELAGGQETQYF.

The chain employs TRBV6-6 and TRBJ2-1; 9 nucleotides agree with TRBD1. The V segment lost 2 bases and the J segment 5 bases; nucleotides outside the gene matches: 7. Germline CDR1 is MNHNY and CDR2 is SVGAGI (reference sequence). The CDR3 is 16 amino acids. In nucleotides, the CDR3 is TGTGCCAGCAGTTACGGTCGGGGACAGGGCAACAATGAGCAGTTCTTC. It encodes CASSYGRGQGNNEQFF.

CDR3: CASSLGGTQRDNEQFF. Written as DNA, the CDR3 is TGTGCCAGCAGCTTAGGCGGGACTCAAAGGGACAATGAGCAGTTCTTC. The rearrangement uses TRBV7-9 and TRBJ2-1; possible D gene TRBD2, 6 bases. CDR3 length: 16 residues. The V end lost 1 base, the J end lost 5 bases, and 15 bases lay between the germline ends. CDR1 SEHNR and CDR2 FQNEAQ come from the germline V gene (reference sequence).

The chain recombines TRBV5-5 with TRBJ2-3; D not resolved. The V end lost 0 bases, the J end lost 0 bases, and 5 bases lay between the germline ends. Germline V gene lookup returns CDR1 SGHKS and CDR2 YYEKEE (reference sequence). The CDR3 totals 14 residues. The CDR3, as DNA: TGTGCCAGCAGCTTGGGGGATAGCACAGATACGCAGTATTTT. The encoded protein is CASSLGDSTDTQYF.

This clone occurred a few times. The chain employs TRBV7-9 and TRBJ2-7; D remains ambiguous. The CDR3 runs to 13 residues. V dropped 2 bases and J dropped 6 bases, with 11 bases sitting between them. Germline CDR1 reads SEHNR; CDR2 reads FQNEAQ (reference sequence). CDR3 nucleotide sequence: TGTGCCAGCAGCTTACGATCGAATTTCGAGCAGTACTTC. Amino acid sequence: CASSLRSNFEQYF.